This TCR beta chain was captured by sequencing in a study of cytomegalovirus exposure and HLA in healthy donors. Germline CDR1 is MNHEY and CDR2 is SVGAGI. The length of the CDR3 is 13 residues. J was trimmed by 5 bases and V by 6 bases; bases with no gene match: 6. A multiplex PCR was run with 60 Vbeta primers and 13 Jbeta primers. TCRdb keeps only in-frame clones here, not all; method: immunoSEQ multiplex PCR. The sample comprises 100,000 to 150,000 clones, 72% of which are singletons, and about 4% rests with the top ten. There are a few counts of this clone. Its antigen remains unidentified. Regarding the study as a whole: HLA alleles showed associations with roughly 17,000 TCR beta sequences in a later analysis, at a 0.05 false discovery rate. In terms of immune exposure information, only CMV serostatus was available. Earlier analysis looked at TCR beta V segments, and most were productive about 87% or about 30% of the time.

Material for sequencing was PBMCs. The chain links TRBV6-5 to TRBJ2-5; 7 bases align to TRBD1. The receptor's source is a man aged 25 to 40 in good health and CMV-seronegative. The CDR3 loop is CASRYGTAETQYF. In nucleotides, the CDR3 is TGTGCCAGCAGATATGGGACAGCGGAGACCCAGTACTTC.